This T cell receptor beta chain was recovered during a study of blood T cells in healthy people across ages. Findings of the study overall: Whereas aged donors had fewer naive CD4+ cells, long-lived donors had more of them and higher diversity. Without sorted subsets, naive and antigen-experienced compartments could not be conclusively compared.

Trimming pared 3 bases from V and 6 bases from J, leaving 25 bases between. The CDR3 sequence is 18 residues long. Germline CDR1 is SNHLY and CDR2 is FYNNEI. Samples each had at least 5.5 micrograms of total RNA extracted. Note on this clonotype: What it binds is unknown.

A second PCR, run for 7 to 11 cycles, used a sample-barcoded 5' primer plus a J-beta primer mix. TCRdb reanalysed the 5' RACE reads using MiXCR and keeps one entry per CDR3 protein. In the table there are about 1 million distinct CDR3 sequences, over 35% of which are singletons. V usage is TRBV2 and J usage is TRBJ2-3, with D tentatively TRBD1 or TRBD2 (5 bases each). The TCR was taken from a woman aged 55-70 years in good health. Material: blood. The CDR3 sequence is CASSERGKGPTALDTQYF. The CDR3 bases are TGTGCCAGCAGTGAGAGGGGAAAGGGACCAACCGCTCTGGATACGCAGTATTTT. Supplemented by reference TRBV2 and TRBJ2-3, the full variable domain reads EPEVTQTPSHQVTQMGQEVILRCVPISNHLYFYWYRQILGQKVEFLVSFYNNEISEKSEIFDDQFSVERPDGSNFTLKIRSTKLEDSAMYFCASSERGKGPTALDTQYFGPGTRLTVL.